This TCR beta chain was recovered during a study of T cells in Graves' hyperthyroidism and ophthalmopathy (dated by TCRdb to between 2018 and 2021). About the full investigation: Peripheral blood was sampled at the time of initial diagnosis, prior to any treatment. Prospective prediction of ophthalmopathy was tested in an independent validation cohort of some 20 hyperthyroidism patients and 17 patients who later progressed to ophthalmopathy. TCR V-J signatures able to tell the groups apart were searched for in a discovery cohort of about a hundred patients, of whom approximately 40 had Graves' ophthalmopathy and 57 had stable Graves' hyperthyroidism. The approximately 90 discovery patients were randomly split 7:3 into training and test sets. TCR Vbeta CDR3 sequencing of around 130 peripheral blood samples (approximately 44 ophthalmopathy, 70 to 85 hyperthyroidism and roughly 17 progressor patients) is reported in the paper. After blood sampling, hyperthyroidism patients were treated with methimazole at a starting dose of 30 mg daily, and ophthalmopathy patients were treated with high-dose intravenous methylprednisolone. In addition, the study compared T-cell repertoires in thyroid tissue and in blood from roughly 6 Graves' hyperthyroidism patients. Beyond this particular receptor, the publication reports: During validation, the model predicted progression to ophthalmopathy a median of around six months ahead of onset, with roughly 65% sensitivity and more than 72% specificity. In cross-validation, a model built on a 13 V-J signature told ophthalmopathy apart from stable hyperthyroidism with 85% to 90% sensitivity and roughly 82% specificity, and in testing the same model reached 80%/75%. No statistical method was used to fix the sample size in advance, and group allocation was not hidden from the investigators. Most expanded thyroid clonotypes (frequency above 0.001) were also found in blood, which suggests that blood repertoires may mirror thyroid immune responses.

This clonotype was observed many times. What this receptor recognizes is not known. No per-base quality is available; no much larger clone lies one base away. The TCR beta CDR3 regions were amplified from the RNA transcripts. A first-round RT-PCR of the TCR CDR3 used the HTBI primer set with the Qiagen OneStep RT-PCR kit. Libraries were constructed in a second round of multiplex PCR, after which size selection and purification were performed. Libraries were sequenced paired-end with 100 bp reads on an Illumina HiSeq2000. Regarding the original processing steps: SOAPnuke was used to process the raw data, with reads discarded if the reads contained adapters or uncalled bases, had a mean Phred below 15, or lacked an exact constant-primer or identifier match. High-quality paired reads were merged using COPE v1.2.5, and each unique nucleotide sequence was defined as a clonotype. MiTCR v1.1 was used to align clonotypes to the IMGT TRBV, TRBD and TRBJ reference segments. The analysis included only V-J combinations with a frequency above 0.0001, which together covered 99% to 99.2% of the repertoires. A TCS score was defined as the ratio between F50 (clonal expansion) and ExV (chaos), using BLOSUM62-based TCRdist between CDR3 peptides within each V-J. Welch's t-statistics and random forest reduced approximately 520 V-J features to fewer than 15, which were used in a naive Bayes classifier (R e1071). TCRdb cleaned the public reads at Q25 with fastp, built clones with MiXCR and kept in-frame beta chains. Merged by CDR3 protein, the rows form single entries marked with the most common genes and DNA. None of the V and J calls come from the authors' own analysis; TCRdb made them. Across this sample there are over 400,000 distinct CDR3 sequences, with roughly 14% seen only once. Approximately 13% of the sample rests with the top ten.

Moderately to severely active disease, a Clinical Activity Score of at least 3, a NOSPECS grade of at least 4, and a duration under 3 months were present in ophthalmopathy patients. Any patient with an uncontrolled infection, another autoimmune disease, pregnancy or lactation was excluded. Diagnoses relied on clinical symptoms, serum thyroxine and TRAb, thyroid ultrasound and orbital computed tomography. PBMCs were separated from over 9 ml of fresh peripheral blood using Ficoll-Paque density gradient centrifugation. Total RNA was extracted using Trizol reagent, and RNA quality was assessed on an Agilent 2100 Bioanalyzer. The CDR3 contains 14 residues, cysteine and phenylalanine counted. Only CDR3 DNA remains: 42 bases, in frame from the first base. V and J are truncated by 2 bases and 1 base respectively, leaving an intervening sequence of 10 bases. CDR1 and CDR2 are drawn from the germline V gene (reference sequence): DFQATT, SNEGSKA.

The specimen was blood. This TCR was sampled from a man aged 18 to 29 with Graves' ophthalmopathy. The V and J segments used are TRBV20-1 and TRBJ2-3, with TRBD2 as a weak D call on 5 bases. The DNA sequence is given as TGCAGTGCTAGAAAGGAGGAGGGCACAGATACGCAGTATTTT. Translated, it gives CSARKEEGTDTQYF.